These 25 T cell receptor beta chains were sequenced from one sample in a study of T-cell reconstitution after alpha-beta-depleted transplantation in children. Unique molecular identifiers were used to barcode this TCRbeta library. TCRdb used MiXCR to reprocess the PCR reads, holding one entry per CDR3 protein. The sample lists hundreds of thousands of distinct CDR3 sequences; roughly 13% were seen once. The source material was PBMCs, mostly from graft donor cells, sampled 360 days after TCRalphabeta/CD19-depleted stem cell transplant. Source of these receptors: a male patient between 10 and 17 years old who had a stem cell transplant for acute myeloid leukemia, so the T cells may come from the graft donor.

The J gene is TRBJ2-4, the V gene TRBV2, with a tentative D call TRBD2 (5 bases). V was cut by 8 bases and J by 3 bases, with 11 bases left in between. The CDR3 sequence is 13 residues long. CDR1 and CDR2 (germline): SNHLY, FYNNEI. The CDR3 protein is CASEGAFKNIQYF. CDR3 DNA sequence: TGTGCCAGCGAGGGCGCGTTCAAAAACATTCAGTACTTC. The whole variable domain, filled in from reference TRBV2 and TRBJ2-4, reads EPEVTQTPSHQVTQMGQEVILRCVPISNHLYFYWYRQILGQKVEFLVSFYNNEISEKSEIFDDQFSVERPDGSNFTLKIRSTKLEDSAMYFCASEGAFKNIQYFGAGTRLSVL.

J is TRBJ2-5 and V is TRBV5-1; a possible D gene is TRBD2 (5 bases). The CDR3 has 13 amino acids. CDR1 is SGHRS and CDR2 is YFSETQ in the germline V gene. The V end lost 3 bases, the J end lost 1 base, and 7 bases lay between the germline ends. CDR3 in DNA: TGCGCCAGCAGCTCGGGGTTCCAAGAGACCCAGTACTTC. Protein: CASSSGFQETQYF.

There are a few counts of this clonotype. The rearrangement links TRBV20-1 to TRBJ2-7, with D hard to call. The CDR3 spans 11 residues. Trimming took off 6 bases at V and 2 bases at J, with 8 bases between the two ends. Germline CDR1 DFQATT, CDR2 SNEGSKA (reference sequence). The CDR3 DNA follows: TGCAGTGCAACAATCGCCTACGAGCAGTACTTC. This codes for CSATIAYEQYF.

V usage is TRBV29-1 and J usage is TRBJ2-1; D is possibly TRBD2 (6 bases). The V gene lost 0 bases and the J gene lost 4 bases, with 10 bases spanning the gap. CDR3 length equals 14 residues. Germline loops: CDR1 SQVTM, CDR2 ANQGSEA. CDR3 loop: CSVEDRGRYNEQFF. Written as DNA, the CDR3 is TGCAGCGTTGAAGATAGAGGGAGGTACAATGAGCAGTTCTTC.

The CDR3 coding sequence is TGTGCCAGCAGCCCACCCTACTATAACTCCTACAATGAGCAGTTCTTC. Protein product: CASSPPYYNSYNEQFF. The rearrangement links TRBV7-2 to TRBJ2-1; no definite D call. The CDR3 is 16 amino acids. Looked up from germline, CDR1 is SGHTA and CDR2 is FQGNSA. V was cut by 5 bases and J by 0 bases, with 14 bases left in between.

This clonotype was counted between two and nine times. The V gene is TRBV27, the J gene TRBJ2-2; D not resolved. CDR1 is MNHEY and CDR2 is SMNVEV in the germline V gene (reference sequence). Trimming pared 3 bases from V and 0 bases from J, leaving 11 bases between. This CDR3 contains 16 residues. This CDR3 is CASSLPGPPNTGELFF. CDR3 bases: TGTGCCAGCAGTTTGCCAGGACCACCGAACACCGGGGAGCTGTTTTTT.

This rearrangement joins TRBV5-1 to TRBJ2-1; no clear D. The CDR3 contains 14 residues. Trimming left V 4 bases short and J 9 bases short, with 17 bases between. CDR1 is SGHRS, CDR2 YFSETQ, per germline. CDR3 in DNA: TGCGCCAGCAGCCCCGGAGAGGAGAGGAGTGAGCAGTTCTTC. Its protein product is CASSPGEERSEQFF.

The chain couples TRBV15 to TRBJ2-5, with 10 nucleotides matching TRBD2. V shed 3 bases and J 1 base; nucleotides not matched to a gene: 5. Germline CDR1 is LNHNV and CDR2 is YYDKDF (reference sequence). The length of the CDR3 is 16 residues. DNA of the CDR3: TGTGCCACCAGCAGTATTTGGACTAGCGGCCAAGAGACCCAGTACTTC. The encoded protein is CATSSIWTSGQETQYF.

This clonotype occurred a few times. This chain connects TRBV29-1 to TRBJ2-6; D not resolved. Germline assignment: CDR1 SQVTM and CDR2 ANQGSEA. This CDR3 spans 12 amino acids. V lost 7 bases and J 4 bases, leaving 8 bases between the germline ends. The CDR3 sequence: CSAMGGANVLTF. Written as DNA, the CDR3 is TGCAGCGCCATGGGGGGGGCCAACGTCCTGACTTTC.

V gene TRBV28 combines with J gene TRBJ2-7, with no clear D. Trimming removed 1 base from V and 6 bases from J, with 4 bases in between. Looked up from germline, CDR1 is MDHEN and CDR2 is SYDVKM. The CDR3 totals 11 residues. The CDR3 DNA reads as TGTGCCAGCAGTTTATTTTCCGAGCAGTACTTC. Residues: CASSLFSEQYF.

The genes are TRBV5-1 and TRBJ2-2; tentative D call: TRBD1 (6 bases). V dropped 4 bases and J dropped 7 bases, with 11 bases sitting between them. Germline CDR1 SGHRS, CDR2 YFSETQ. The CDR3 extends over 13 amino acids. DNA for the CDR3: TGCGCCAGCAGCGCTACAGGGAGCGGGGAGCTGTTTTTT. Translating gives CASSATGSGELFF.

This clonotype was observed a handful of times. The chain is built from TRBV6-2 or TRBV6-3 and TRBJ2-5; 8 bases map to TRBD2. Germline V gives CDR1 MNHEY, CDR2 SVGEGT. The CDR3 is made up of 15 amino acids. After removal of 6 bases from V and 4 bases from J, the junction contained 10 bases not matched to a gene. In nucleotides, the CDR3 is TGTGCCAGCAGACCAAGCGGGAGAAGAGGAGAGACCCAGTACTTC. This encodes CASRPSGRRGETQYF.

The chain carries TRBV12-3 or TRBV12-4 and TRBJ1-5; D might be TRBD1 (5 bases). The CDR3 length is 14 residues. V was clipped by 4 bases and J by 2 bases, with 9 bases between them. This CDR3 is CASSSQGRNQPQHF. The CDR3 region has the DNA TGTGCCAGCAGTTCTCAGGGCCGCAATCAGCCCCAGCATTTT.

This clonotype was seen more than once but under ten times. This chain connects TRBV7-6 to TRBJ2-3, with D possibly matching TRBD1 (5 bases). The V end lost 2 bases, the J end lost 1 base, and 16 bases lay between the germline ends. Per germline, CDR1 SGHVS and CDR2 FNYEAQ. The CDR3 is made up of 17 amino acids. The CDR3: CASSLLPWGGRTDTQYF. The CDR3 nucleotides read TGTGCCAGCAGCTTACTTCCCTGGGGCGGCCGCACAGATACGCAGTATTTT.

This clonotype was recorded a few times. CDR3 nucleotide sequence: TGTGCCAGCAGCCAAGATCAAAGAGGGCAAGAGACCCAGTACTTC. Protein product: CASSQDQRGQETQYF. The chain is built from TRBV14 and TRBJ2-5, with a tentative D call TRBD2 (5 bases). Germline V gene lookup returns CDR1 SGHDN and CDR2 FVKESK. The CDR3 spans 15 residues. The germline V and J ends were trimmed by 0 bases and 2 bases, with 10 bases remaining between them.

This clonotype was counted between two and nine times. This chain uses TRBV29-1 with TRBJ1-4; TRBD1 matches 7 bases. Losses at the gene ends were 4 bases for V and 0 bases for J; bases not matched to a gene: 8. Germline V gene data show CDR1 as SQVTM and CDR2 as ANQGSEA. CDR3 length: 16 residues. The CDR3 DNA reads TGCAGCGTTGCCGGGACAGCTTCAACAACTAATGAAAAACTGTTTTTT. Encoded protein: CSVAGTASTTNEKLFF.

This clonotype has just a few counts. V is TRBV12-3 or TRBV12-4 and J is TRBJ2-3; D unresolved. V lost 5 bases and J lost 9, with 27 bases in between. The CDR3 runs to 17 residues. The CDR3 spells CASSPRHARPLSQTQYF. For the CDR3, the DNA is TGTGCCAGCAGTCCTCGACACGCAAGGCCCCTATCTCAAACGCAGTATTTT.

In this sample, this clonotype turned up many times. The chain employs TRBV14 and TRBJ2-2; perhaps TRBD1 as D (6 bases). The V and J ends lost 4 bases and 0 bases respectively, with 9 bases between them. The CDR3 extends over 15 amino acids. The germline V gene encodes CDR1 SGHDN and CDR2 FVKESK. The CDR3: CASSLGTSNTGELFF. In DNA form, the CDR3 reads TGTGCCAGCAGCCTTGGGACATCGAACACCGGGGAGCTGTTTTTT.

The rearrangement uses TRBV29-1 and TRBJ1-3; D may be TRBD1 (5 bases). V was clipped by 3 bases and J by 3 bases, with 12 bases between them. Germline V gene sequence: CDR1 SQVTM, CDR2 ANQGSEA. The CDR3 is 14 residues long. The CDR3: CSVEGQGGGNTIYF. CDR3 sequence (DNA): TGCAGCGTTGAGGGGCAGGGAGGTGGAAACACCATATATTTT.

In its sample, this clonotype was seen a few times. The rearrangement uses TRBV7-9 and TRBJ1-1, with 10 bases that match TRBD1. Trimming took 5 bases from V and 4 from J; bases not matched to a gene: 7. Germline V gene lookup returns CDR1 SEHNR and CDR2 FQNEAQ (reference sequence). This CDR3 has 15 residues. The CDR3 here is CASSGTGQGSTEAFF. CDR3 nucleotide sequence: TGTGCCAGCAGCGGAACGGGACAGGGGAGCACTGAAGCTTTCTTT.

There are a few counts of this clonotype. This rearrangement joins TRBV12-3 or TRBV12-4 to TRBJ1-6; no clear D. CDR3 length: 13 amino acids. Trimming removed 7 bases at V and 7 bases at J, with 11 bases between. Here the CDR3 reads CASIGRRNSPLHF. The DNA for the CDR3 is TGTGCCAGCATTGGGAGGCGCAATTCACCCCTCCACTTT.

This clonotype was counted between two and nine times. The CDR3 sequence: CASSFSTNYEQYF. The CDR3 DNA reads as TGTGCCAGCAGTTTTAGTACAAACTACGAGCAGTACTTC. The chain carries TRBV28 and TRBJ2-7; D gene uncertain. V was clipped by 3 bases and J by 3 bases, with 9 bases between them. Germline V lookup: CDR1 MDHEN, CDR2 SYDVKM. The CDR3 length is 13 residues. Complete variable domain (other parts from reference TRBV28 and TRBJ2-7): DVKVTQSSRYLVKRTGEKVFLECVQDMDHENMFWYRQDPGLGLRLIYFSYDVKMKEKGDIPEGYSVSREKKERFSLILESASTNQTSMYLCASSFSTNYEQYFGPGTRLTVT.

The sample holds many counts of this clonotype. The CDR3 reads CASSSGQGGYEQYF. CDR3 nucleotides: TGCGCCAGCAGCTCCGGACAGGGGGGCTACGAGCAGTACTTC. The V gene is TRBV5-1, the J gene TRBJ2-7; 10 bases match TRBD1. Germline values: CDR1 SGHRS, CDR2 YFSETQ. Trimming cost V 3 bases and J 3 bases; bases outside gene matches: 3. The CDR3 runs 14 residues.

This clonotype was detected only a few times. The chain combines TRBV19 with TRBJ2-1; TRBD1 matches at 7 bases. Losses at the gene ends were 0 bases for V and 7 bases for J; bases not matched to a gene: 0. The CDR3 is 13 amino acids. CDR1 is LNHDA and CDR2 is SQIVND in the germline V gene (reference sequence). This chain's CDR3 is CASSIETGNEQFF. CDR3 bases: TGTGCCAGTAGTATAGAGACAGGGAATGAGCAGTTCTTC. The variable domain in full, with the rest retrieved from reference TRBV19 and TRBJ2-1, is DGGITQSPKYLFRKEGQNVTLSCEQNLNHDAMYWYRQDPGQGLRLIYYSQIVNDFQKGDIAEGYSVSREKKESFPLTVTSAQKNPTAFYLCASSIETGNEQFFGPGTRLTVL.

CDR3 in amino acids: CASSYRDYAYEQYF. The CDR3 DNA reads as TGTGCCAGCAGCTACCGGGACTACGCCTACGAGCAGTACTTC. The chain joins TRBV7-8 to TRBJ2-7, with 7 positions matching TRBD2. J gave up 2 bases and V 4 bases, and 5 bases lay outside the gene matches. Germline V gives CDR1 SGHVS, CDR2 FQNEAQ. The CDR3 covers 14 residues.